This T cell receptor beta chain was recovered during a study of glioma-infiltrating T cells after dendritic cell vaccination. Background on the study: Dendritic cell vaccine was injected intradermally three times, biweekly.

Here immunoSEQ multiplex PCR was the method, and the copy in TCRdb shows in-frame clones only, minus some. The data contain about 110,000 clones, around 87% of them seen just once; the ten biggest clones take up 2.7%. Time point defined: after dendritic cell vaccination, including at tumor progression/relapse. PBMC sampling occurred before vaccination, two weeks after the third dose, and at progression. V was clipped by 4 bases and J by 3 bases; unmatched bases: 6. Germline CDR1 is SGDLS and CDR2 is YYNGEE. This CDR3 is built from 15 residues. The sample was blood, taken after dendritic cell vaccination. The clonotype comes from a human donor with glioblastoma. This rearrangement joins TRBV9 to TRBJ1-5, with 8 bases matching TRBD1. The CDR3 region is CASSTGDRTNQPQHF. The CDR3 nucleotides are TGTGCCAGCAGCACTGGGGACAGGACCAATCAGCCCCAGCATTTT.